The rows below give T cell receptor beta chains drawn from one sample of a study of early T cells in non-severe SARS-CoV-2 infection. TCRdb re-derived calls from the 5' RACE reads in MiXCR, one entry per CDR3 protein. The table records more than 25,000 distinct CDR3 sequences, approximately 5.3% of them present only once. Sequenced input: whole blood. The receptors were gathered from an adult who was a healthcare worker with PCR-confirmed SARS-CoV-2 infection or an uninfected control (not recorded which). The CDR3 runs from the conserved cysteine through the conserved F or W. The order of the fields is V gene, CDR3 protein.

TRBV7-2	CASSSGQGRTYEQYF
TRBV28	CASSRTGPNTEAFF
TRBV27	CASSWDRERSPLHF
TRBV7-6	CASSRPGLAGGLINEQFF
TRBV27	CASSLLEGGPGPLHF
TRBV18	CASSPGQAERIYGYTF
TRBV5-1	CASSLQGGVTDTQYF
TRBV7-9	CASEIMGYGEQYF
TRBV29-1	CSVGGTGELFF
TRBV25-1	CASSDSRLSGANVLTF
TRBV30	CAWGGEGYTF
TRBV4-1	CASSQGTGVVNTQYF
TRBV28	CASSPGERTNEQFF
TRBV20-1	CSARGLAGVYEQYF
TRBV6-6	CASSTWGQGAGEQYF
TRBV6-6	CASSYPLAGGTDTQYF
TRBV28	CASSSLSGANVLTF
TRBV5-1	CASSLAEQPSPLHF
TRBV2	CASNPGPDSEQFF
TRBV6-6	CASSSRDRGFRTEAFF
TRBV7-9	CASSLSLKGSTDTQYF
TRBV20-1	CSARDHTRAYEQYF
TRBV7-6	CASSLGDLWEQYF
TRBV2	CASSDSGVSYNEQFF
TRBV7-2	CASSLVFNQPQHF
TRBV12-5	CASGFDGRATDTQYF
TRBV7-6	CASSSGAGYEQYF
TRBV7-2	CASSLPGQLNQPQHF
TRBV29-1	CSVDFRGLNTQYF
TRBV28	CASRRESEQYF
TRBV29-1	CSVNQGKAEAFF
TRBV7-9	CASSLGLPYNEQFF
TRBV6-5	CASRNRGAGTQYF
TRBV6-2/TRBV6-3	CASSYGRPGANVLTF
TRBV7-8	CASSHSRTEAFF
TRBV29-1	CSVVEQGDTQYF
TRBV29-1	CSVVGEGIYEQYF
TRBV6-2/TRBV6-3	CASSYRPSGSDSYNEQFF
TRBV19	CASTFGGLGNGYTF
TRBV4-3	CASSQDWPSGFYEQYF
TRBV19	CASSPLPADVRRELFF
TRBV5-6	CASSRLNQPQHF